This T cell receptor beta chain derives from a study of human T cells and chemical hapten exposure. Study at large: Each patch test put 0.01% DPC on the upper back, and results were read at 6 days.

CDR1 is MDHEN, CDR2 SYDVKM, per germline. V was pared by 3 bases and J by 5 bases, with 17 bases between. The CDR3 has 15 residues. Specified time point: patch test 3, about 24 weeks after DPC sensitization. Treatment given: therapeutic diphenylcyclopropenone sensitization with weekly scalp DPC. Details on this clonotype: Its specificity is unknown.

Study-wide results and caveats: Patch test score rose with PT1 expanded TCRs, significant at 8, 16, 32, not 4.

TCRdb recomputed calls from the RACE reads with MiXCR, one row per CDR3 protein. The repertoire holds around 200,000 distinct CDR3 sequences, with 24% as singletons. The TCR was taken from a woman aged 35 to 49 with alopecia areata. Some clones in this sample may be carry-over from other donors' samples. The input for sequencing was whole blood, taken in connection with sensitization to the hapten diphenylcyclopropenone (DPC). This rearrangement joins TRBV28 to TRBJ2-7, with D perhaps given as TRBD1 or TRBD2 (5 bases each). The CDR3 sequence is CASSLPQGSVHEQYF. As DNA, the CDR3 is TGTGCCAGCAGTTTGCCTCAGGGTAGCGTCCACGAGCAGTACTTC.